The T cell receptor (beta chain) described here comes from a study of T cells in Graves' hyperthyroidism and ophthalmopathy (dated by TCRdb to between 2018 and 2021). With respect to the entire study: Peripheral blood samples were taken at the time of initial diagnosis, prior to any treatment. A discovery cohort of about a hundred patients, 43 with Graves' ophthalmopathy and about 58 with stable Graves' hyperthyroidism, was used to find distinguishing TCR V-J signatures. Prospective prediction of ophthalmopathy was tested in an independent validation cohort consisting of some 18 hyperthyroidism patients and 17 patients who later progressed to ophthalmopathy. The 75 to 100 discovery patients were randomly split 7:3 into training and test sets. The study also compared thyroid tissue and blood T-cell repertoires from 6 or 7 Graves' hyperthyroidism patients. After blood sampling, hyperthyroidism patients were treated with methimazole at a starting dose of 30 mg daily, and ophthalmopathy patients were treated with high-dose intravenous methylprednisolone. According to the paper, TCR Vbeta CDR3 sequencing was carried out on more than 120 peripheral blood samples, which came from 40 to 45 ophthalmopathy, 70 to 80 hyperthyroidism and roughly 17 progressor patients. Here is what the overall study found, with its caveats: Sample size was not statistically predetermined, and investigators were not blinded to group allocation. Most expanded thyroid clonotypes (frequency above 0.001) were also detected in blood, a finding suggesting that blood repertoires may reflect thyroid immune responses. In cross-validation, a model built on a 13 V-J signature told ophthalmopathy apart from stable hyperthyroidism with approximately 90% sensitivity and approximately 84% specificity, and in testing the same model reached 80%/75%. In validation, the model predicted progression to ophthalmopathy with 65% to 71% sensitivity and about 73% specificity, a median of roughly seven months before onset.

Hyperthyroidism patients were newly diagnosed, with disease duration under 2 months, and aged 18 to 65 years. Exclusion was applied to patients with uncontrolled infections, other autoimmune diseases, pregnancy or lactation. Diagnoses were established on the basis of clinical symptoms, serum thyroxine and TRAb, thyroid ultrasound, and orbital computed tomography. For progressor patients, blood was drawn at the first diagnosis of hyperthyroidism, before any ophthalmopathy symptoms had appeared. Ficoll-Paque density gradient centrifugation was used to isolate PBMCs from approximately 11 ml of fresh peripheral blood. Progressor patients were initially diagnosed with Graves' hyperthyroidism and developed ophthalmopathy during follow-up. Total RNA was extracted using Trizol reagent, and RNA quality was assessed on an Agilent 2100 Bioanalyzer. This clonotype has more than one count but fewer than ten. Its antigen remains undetermined. Germline and junction disagree at one end, which may indicate a read error.

Inclusive of the bounding cysteine and phenylalanine, the CDR3 is 14 residues long. This entry keeps only the CDR3 DNA: 42 bases, framed from base 1. The CDR1 and CDR2 encoded by the germline V gene are MNHEY and SVGAGI. The TCR beta CDR3 regions were amplified from the RNA transcripts. The first round of RT-PCR for the TCR CDR3 was performed with the HTBI primer set and the Qiagen OneStep RT-PCR kit. Libraries were constructed in a second round of multiplex PCR, after which size selection and purification were carried out. The libraries were sequenced on an Illumina HiSeq2000 using paired-end 100 bp reads. Processing in the source paper ran as follows. Raw data were processed with SOAPnuke, discarding reads with adapters, uncalled bases, mean Phred below 15, or no exact constant-primer or identifier match. COPE v1.2.5 was used to merge the high-quality paired reads, and each unique nucleotide sequence was defined as a clonotype. MiTCR v1.1 was used to align the clonotypes against IMGT TRBV, TRBD and TRBJ reference segments. Analysis was restricted to V-J combinations with a frequency above 0.0001, which covered roughly 99% of repertoires. The TCS score was defined as F50 (clonal expansion) divided by E x V (chaos), with BLOSUM62-based TCRdist calculated between CDR3 peptides within each V-J. Welch's t-statistics and random forest reduced around 510 V-J features to about 12, which were used in a naive Bayes classifier (R e1071). In TCRdb, the public reads were trimmed at Q25 with fastp and aligned with MiXCR, with productive beta chains retained. Here each entry gathers all rows of one CDR3 protein and keeps the most common genes and DNA. These V and J calls originate from TCRdb's pipeline instead of the authors' own analysis. The table for this sample lists roughly 580,000 distinct CDR3 sequences; 14% of them were counted only once. The ten largest clones take up approximately 5.7% of the sample.

Sequencing was performed on blood. The receptor chain draws on TRBV6-5 and TRBJ1-2; the D segment cannot be called with confidence. The clonotype comes from a woman aged 30 to 39 with Graves' hyperthyroidism that later progressed to Graves' ophthalmopathy. The DNA sequence follows: TGTGCCAGCAGTGACTCGAGCAGTAACTATGGCTACACCTTC. This gives the protein CASSDSSSNYGYTF.